A single sample gave rise to the 25 T cell receptor beta chains below, sequenced in a study of blood T cell repertoires in COVID-19. Profiled with immunoSEQ multiplex PCR; TCRdb holds only in-frame clones, not every one. The table lists about 150,000 clones, 83% of them singletons. The sequencing input was peripheral blood. All receptors come from a woman of 80 years or more with acute or convalescent COVID-19.

This chain joins TRBV6-2 or TRBV6-3 and TRBJ1-1; 9 bases fit TRBD1. The CDR3 totals 18 residues. Germline lookup yields CDR1 MNHEY and CDR2 SVGEGT. J gave up 2 bases and V 0 bases, and 10 bases lay outside the gene matches. CDR3 DNA: TGTGCCAGCAGTTACTCGAGCGGGACAGGGACTATAAACACTGAAGCTTTCTTT. This encodes CASSYSSGTGTINTEAFF.

This sequence joins TRBV27 and TRBJ1-6; TRBD1 matches at 10 bases. V gave up 4 bases and J gave up 5 bases; unmatched junction bases: 8. Germline V gene sequence: CDR1 MNHEY, CDR2 SMNVEV (reference sequence). There are 17 residues in the CDR3. CDR3 loop: CASSSPGTGADNSPLHF. CDR3 DNA: TGTGCCAGCAGTTCCCCCGGGACAGGGGCGGATAATTCACCCCTCCACTTT.

The chain recombines TRBV6-2 or TRBV6-3 with TRBJ2-3, with D possibly being TRBD2 (6 bases). Trimming shortened V by 2 bases and J by 4 bases, and 10 bases separated the two germline ends. Germline lookup yields CDR1 MNHEY and CDR2 SVGEGT. The CDR3 consists of 14 residues. The CDR3: CASSYVAVPDTQYF. The DNA for the CDR3 is TGTGCCAGCAGTTACGTAGCGGTCCCAGATACGCAGTATTTT.

This clone was recorded a few times. The V gene is TRBV5-6, the J gene TRBJ1-4; 7 positions match TRBD1. The germline V gene has CDR1 SGHDT and CDR2 YYEEEE. This CDR3 is built from 16 residues. The trim removed 0 bases at V and 0 bases at J, leaving 2 bases unmatched. The CDR3 sequence is CASSLDQGATNEKLFF. CDR3 bases: TGTGCCAGCAGCTTGGACCAGGGGGCAACTAATGAAAAACTGTTTTTT.

The rearrangement links TRBV19 to TRBJ1-1; 8 bases agree with TRBD1. The CDR3 is made up of 13 amino acids. Trimming cost V 7 bases and J 5 bases; bases outside gene matches: 6. Germline CDR1 LNHDA, CDR2 SQIVND (reference sequence). CDR3 nucleotide sequence: TGTGCCAGTATCAAGACAGGGGTAACTGAAGCTTTCTTT. Translated, it gives CASIKTGVTEAFF.

V and J are TRBV5-4 and TRBJ2-7; D call uncertain. The CDR3 runs to 13 residues. Per the germline V gene, CDR1 is SGHNT and CDR2 is YYREEE (reference sequence). The V gene lost 0 bases and the J gene lost 4 bases, with 8 bases spanning the gap. CDR3 region: CASSLGHRYEQYF. CDR3 nucleotides: TGTGCCAGCAGCTTGGGACACCGATACGAGCAGTACTTC.

V gene TRBV2 combines with J gene TRBJ2-7; D possibly corresponds to TRBD2 (6 bases). The ends were cut back, 7 bases at V and 2 bases at J, with 6 bases in the middle. The CDR3 is 11 amino acids. Germline values: CDR1 SNHLY, CDR2 FYNNEI. The CDR3, as DNA: TGTGCCAGCACGGGGGCCTACGAGCAGTACTTC. This sequence encodes CASTGAYEQYF.

This clone appeared a single time. The chain is built from TRBV19 and TRBJ2-7; D is possibly TRBD1 (6 bases). V was pared by 2 bases and J by 2 bases, with 10 bases between. Germline CDR1 reads LNHDA; CDR2 reads SQIVND (reference sequence). The CDR3 totals 14 residues. CDR3 sequence reads: CASSITGTPYEQYF. As DNA, the CDR3 is TGTGCCAGTAGTATAACAGGGACCCCCTACGAGCAGTACTTC.

The chain joins TRBV11-3 to TRBJ2-2; 8 bases match TRBD1. This CDR3 is 16 amino acids long. Germline lookup yields CDR1 SGHNT and CDR2 YENEEA. The V segment lost 0 bases and the J segment 4 bases; nucleotides outside the gene matches: 4. CDR3 nucleotide sequence: TGTGCCAGCAGCTTAGACGGCAGGGGGCCCACCGGGGAGCTGTTTTTT. Amino acids: CASSLDGRGPTGELFF.

The chain joins TRBV5-1 to TRBJ1-1; tentatively, D is TRBD1 (5 bases). Deletions cut 5 bases from V and 3 bases from J, with 14 bases between. In germline, CDR1 is SGHRS, CDR2 YFSETQ. The CDR3 has 14 residues. CDR3 protein: CASSPGVGYTEAFF. CDR3 DNA: TGCGCCAGCAGTCCGGGGGTGGGTTACACTGAAGCTTTCTTT.

The CDR3 coding sequence is TGTGCCAGCAGCTTAGAGGGGGGGCGGGTGGCAACCCAGTACTTC. It is translated as CASSLEGGRVATQYF. This rearrangement joins TRBV7-2 to TRBJ2-5; D might be TRBD2 (7 bases). The V gene lost 1 base and the J gene lost 8 bases, with 17 bases spanning the gap. The CDR3 is 15 amino acids. Per the germline V gene, CDR1 is SGHTA and CDR2 is FQGNSA. Supplemented by reference TRBV7-2 and TRBJ2-5, the full variable domain reads GAGVSQSPSNKVTEKGKDVELRCDPISGHTALYWYRQSLGQGLEFLIYFQGNSAPDKSGLPSDRFSAERTGGSVSTLTIQRTQQEDSAVYLCASSLEGGRVATQYFGPGTRLLVL.

The J gene is TRBJ1-4, the V gene TRBV7-9; D unresolved. Trimming left V 2 bases short and J 5 bases short, with 9 bases between. Germline CDR1 reads SEHNR; CDR2 reads FQNEAQ (reference sequence). CDR3 length: 14 amino acids. The CDR3 nucleotides are TGTGCCAGCAGCTTATTGGGAGGGAATGAAAAACTGTTTTTT. This translates into CASSLLGGNEKLFF.

This sequence joins TRBV7-2 and TRBJ2-3; the match to TRBD1 covers 8 bases. The CDR3 is 15 residues long. With 5 bases clipped from V and 3 bases from J, the junction kept 7 bases outside the gene matches. The germline CDR1 and CDR2 sequences are SGHTA and FQGNSA. As DNA, the CDR3 is TGTGCCAGCAGCGCGCGGACAGGGCGGACAGATACGCAGTATTTT. Amino acids: CASSARTGRTDTQYF. Looking up the rest from reference TRBV7-2 and TRBJ2-3 gives the full variable domain: GAGVSQSPSNKVTEKGKDVELRCDPISGHTALYWYRQSLGQGLEFLIYFQGNSAPDKSGLPSDRFSAERTGGSVSTLTIQRTQQEDSAVYLCASSARTGRTDTQYFGPGTRLTVL.

This clone was picked up one time. The V and J genes are TRBV5-1 and TRBJ2-2, with a possible D match to TRBD1 (5 bases). Looked up from germline, CDR1 is SGHRS and CDR2 is YFSETQ. Trimming left V 5 bases short and J 1 base short, with 12 bases between. The CDR3 has 15 residues. Here the CDR3 DNA reads TGCGCCAGCAGTGTAGCCCAGGGGAACACCGGGGAGCTGTTTTTT. It encodes CASSVAQGNTGELFF. Supplemented by reference TRBV5-1 and TRBJ2-2, the full variable domain reads KAGVTQTPRYLIKTRGQQVTLSCSPISGHRSVSWYQQTPGQGLQFLFEYFSETQRNKGNFPGRFSGRQFSNSRSEMNVSTLELGDSALYLCASSVAQGNTGELFFGEGSRLTVL.

The chain joins TRBV5-6 to TRBJ2-7; 9 bases match TRBD1. Germline CDR1 is SGHDT and CDR2 is YYEEEE. Germline trimming cut 1 base from V and 5 bases from J; bases unmatched to any gene: 7. The CDR3 loop spans 15 amino acids. The DNA of the CDR3 is TGTGCCAGCAGCTTGAGCGGGACAGGGTTCGACGAGCAGTACTTC. Protein: CASSLSGTGFDEQYF.

The chain joins TRBV9 to TRBJ2-5; possibly TRBD1 for D (6 bases). This CDR3 contains 16 residues. The germline CDR1 and CDR2 sequences are SGDLS and YYNGEE. With 4 bases removed from V and 0 bases from J, the gap between germline ends came to 16 bases. The CDR3 sequence: CASSLGTLGDQETQYF. The CDR3 DNA follows: TGTGCCAGCAGCCTCGGGACACTGGGCGACCAAGAGACCCAGTACTTC.

The chain has TRBV5-1 and TRBJ1-1, with D possibly TRBD1 on 5 matching bases. The CDR3 has 13 amino acids. The V gene lost 4 bases and the J gene lost 6 bases, with 13 bases spanning the gap. Germline V lookup: CDR1 SGHRS, CDR2 YFSETQ. The CDR3 region has the DNA TGCGCCAGCAGCCCTCAACCGACAGCTGAAGCTTTCTTT. Its protein is CASSPQPTAEAFF.

Here the CDR3 DNA reads TGTGCCAGCAGCGTGACAGGCGAGGTTACAGATGAGCAGTTCTTC. Amino acid sequence: CASSVTGEVTDEQFF. The chain couples TRBV7-3 to TRBJ2-1, with D perhaps TRBD1 (6 bases). Per germline, CDR1 SGHTA and CDR2 FQGTGA. V was trimmed by 5 bases and J by 8 bases, leaving 19 bases between them. The CDR3 contains 15 residues.

As DNA, the CDR3 is TGTGCCAGCAGTGCTTCACAGGGGATGGAGACCCAGTACTTC. Encoded protein: CASSASQGMETQYF. The chain links TRBV25-1 to TRBJ2-5, with 7 bases fitting TRBD1. This CDR3 has 14 residues. Unmatched junction bases numbered 7, after V lost 4 bases and J lost 5 bases. Germline V lookup: CDR1 MGHDK, CDR2 SYGVNS.

The V gene is TRBV25-1, the J gene TRBJ2-2; 8 bases align to TRBD1. The germline gives CDR1 MGHDK, CDR2 SYGVNS. Trimming removed 8 bases from V and 4 bases from J; junction bases left unmatched: 6. The CDR3 length is 14 residues. The CDR3 region is CASAGQGFTGELFF. CDR3 nucleotide sequence: TGTGCCAGCGCTGGACAGGGTTTCACCGGGGAGCTGTTTTTT.

In this sample, this clone turned up once. The J gene is TRBJ1-2, the V gene TRBV5-1, with D possibly TRBD1 on 5 matching bases. Germline V lookup: CDR1 SGHRS, CDR2 YFSETQ. The CDR3 length is 15 residues. Trimming removed 4 bases from V and 0 bases from J, with 13 bases in between. CDR3 residues: CASSPGDGTNYGYTF. The CDR3 nucleotides are TGCGCCAGCAGCCCGGGGGACGGAACTAACTATGGCTACACCTTC.

The chain has TRBV10-3 and TRBJ2-7, with a weak D call TRBD2 (6 bases). V lost 5 bases to trimming and J lost 2 bases, with 16 bases between them. This CDR3 region has 15 residues. CDR1 and CDR2 (germline): ENHRY, SYGVKD. The CDR3 loop reads CAISRPGTFTYEQYF. CDR3 DNA sequence: TGTGCCATCAGTCGTCCGGGGACTTTTACCTACGAGCAGTACTTC.

CDR3 loop: CATQGGGAAETQYF. DNA for the CDR3: TGTGCCACTCAGGGCGGGGGGGCTGCAGAGACCCAGTACTTC. The chain has TRBV7-8 and TRBJ2-5; TRBD2 aligns across 9 bases. This CDR3 comprises 14 residues. Per the germline V gene, CDR1 is SGHVS and CDR2 is FQNEAQ. V lost 10 bases to trimming and J lost 4 bases; unmatched junction nucleotides: 10.

This clone was recorded once. The chain uses TRBV3-1 (or the pseudogene TRBV3-2) and TRBJ2-1, with D perhaps TRBD2 (5 bases). Germline V CDR1 and CDR2: LGHDT, YNNKEL (reference sequence). CDR3 length equals 14 residues. Trimming shortened V by 1 base and J by 7 bases, and 11 bases separated the two germline ends. The CDR3 sequence is CASSQVSGRNEQFF. The DNA of the CDR3 is TGTGCCAGCAGCCAAGTAAGCGGTAGAAATGAGCAGTTCTTC.

The chain employs TRBV6-5 and TRBJ2-7; D is perhaps TRBD1 (6 bases). Germline-derived CDR1 and CDR2 are MNHEY and SVGAGI. V lost 5 bases and J 2 bases, leaving 13 bases between the germline ends. CDR3 size: 14 residues. The CDR3 nucleotides are TGTGCCAGCAGTCCTCAAGCAGGGGCCTACGAGCAGTACTTC. Translating it yields CASSPQAGAYEQYF.